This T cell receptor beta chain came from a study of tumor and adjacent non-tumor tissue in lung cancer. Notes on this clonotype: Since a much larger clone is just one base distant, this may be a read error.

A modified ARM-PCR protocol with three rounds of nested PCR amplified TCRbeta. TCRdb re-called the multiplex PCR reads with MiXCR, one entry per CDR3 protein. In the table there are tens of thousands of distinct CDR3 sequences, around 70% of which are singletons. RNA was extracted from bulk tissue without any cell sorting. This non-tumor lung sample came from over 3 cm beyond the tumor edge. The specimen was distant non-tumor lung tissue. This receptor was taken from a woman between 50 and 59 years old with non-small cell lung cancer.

CDR3 in amino acids: CASSDRNSFTNSPLHF. The CDR3 nucleotides read TGTGCCAGCAGTGACCGGAACAGTTTTACTAATTCACCCCTCCACTTT. The chain combines TRBV6-1 with TRBJ1-6; D gene unclear. Germline loops: CDR1 MNHNS, CDR2 SASEGT. V lost 3 bases, J lost 6 bases, and 15 bases lay in between. The CDR3 extends over 16 amino acids.